This record covers a single TCR beta chain. The antigen remains unidentified. The sample originates from a study of OX40 agonist ivuxolimab in advanced cancers. Study-wide results and caveats: Expanded peripheral T cell antigen specificity was not determined.

Only in-frame clones appear in the TCRdb table, and some are missing; sequencing was by immunoSEQ multiplex PCR. Of 57,000 or so clones listed, about 91% are singletons. The source of this sequence is an adult with an advanced solid tumor such as melanoma, head and neck, liver or kidney cancer. This sample comprised CD4+ or CD8+ T cells sorted from blood, obtained in a trial of the OX40 agonist ivuxolimab.

The CDR3 region has the DNA TGTGCTAGTGGTTTGGTACCTGCAGGTTGGAACACTGAAGCTTTCTTT. Its protein is CASGLVPAGWNTEAFF. V usage is TRBV12-5 and J usage is TRBJ1-1; D not certain. There are 16 residues in the CDR3. The ends were cut back, 0 bases at V and 1 base at J, with 12 bases in the middle. Looked up from germline, CDR1 is LGHNT and CDR2 is FRNRAP.